The rows below give T cell receptor beta chains drawn from one sample of a study of blood T cells in healthy people across ages. MiXCR was run by TCRdb on the 5' RACE reads, yielding one entry per CDR3 protein. The sample has roughly 860,000 distinct CDR3 sequences, approximately 67% seen once. Sequences were obtained from blood. These receptors were obtained from a man aged 25 to 40 in good health. The CDR3 runs from the conserved cysteine through the conserved F or W. Each record gives: J gene, clone size, D gene, V gene, CDR3 length, CDR3 DNA, CDR3 protein. The D gene is left open where the match is weak. Clone size appears in some rows only: once, few, many, or a class for an expanded clone.

TRBJ2-3 few - TRBV4-1 15 TGCGCCAGCAGCCAAGAAGGAGCTTTCACAGATACGCAGTATTTT CASSQEGAFTDTQYF
TRBJ2-5 - - TRBV25-1 14 TGTGCCAGCAGGGATGCAGGGTACCAAGAGACCCAGTACTTC CASRDAGYQETQYF
TRBJ2-1 - - TRBV29-1 17 TGCAGCTTTGACGGGGGGGAGGGGGCCCACTCCTACAATGAGCAGTTCTTC CSFDGGEGAHSYNEQFF
TRBJ2-4 - TRBD1 TRBV9 14 TGTGCCAGCAGCCCCCGACAGGGCCAGGACATTCAGTACTTC CASSPRQGQDIQYF
TRBJ2-3 - TRBD2 TRBV7-3 16 TGTGCCAGCAGCTTAGCGGGGGTCACCTTCACAGATACGCAGTATTTT CASSLAGVTFTDTQYF
TRBJ2-7 - TRBD1 TRBV6-6 16 TGTGCCAGCAGTTACTCGTATGGGACAGGGGTGTACGAGCAGTACTTC CASSYSYGTGVYEQYF
TRBJ2-7 - - TRBV7-9 13 TGTGCCAGCAGGGGGGTCCTCTCCTACGAGCAGTACTTC CASRGVLSYEQYF
TRBJ1-2 many - TRBV20-1 13 TGCAGTGCTAGAGGAGGCCAGGTCTATGGCTACACCTTC CSARGGQVYGYTF
TRBJ2-1 - TRBD2 TRBV7-3 13 TGTGCCAGCAGCGGGACTAGCGGGGATGAGCAGTTCTTC CASSGTSGDEQFF
TRBJ2-2 - TRBD2 TRBV7-8 16 TGTGCCAGCAGCCGGACTAGCGGGTTGAACACCGGGGAGCTGTTTTTT CASSRTSGLNTGELFF
TRBJ2-7 - TRBD1 TRBV6-2/TRBV6-3 16 TGTGCCAGCAGTTCCCCCGGGGCCAGGGGGCTCTACGAGCAGTACTTC CASSSPGARGLYEQYF
TRBJ1-2 - TRBD1 TRBV29-1 16 TGCAGCGTTGAATCCGCGGGACAGGGGGCGCGATATGGCTACACCTTC CSVESAGQGARYGYTF
TRBJ2-7 - - TRBV18 14 TGTGCCAGCTCAGAAGACATGAAGACCTACGAGCAGTACTTC CASSEDMKTYEQYF
TRBJ2-3 - TRBD2 TRBV20-1 16 TGCAGTGCTAGAGATTGGCGGGGGAGAACCACAGATACGCAGTATTTT CSARDWRGRTTDTQYF
TRBJ2-3 - - TRBV27 14 TGTGCCAGCAGTTTCGGGGGCCGCACGGATACGCAGTATTTT CASSFGGRTDTQYF
TRBJ2-3 - - TRBV30 13 TGTGCCTGGCTGGGGGGAGGCACAGATACGCAGTATTTT CAWLGGGTDTQYF
TRBJ1-2 - - TRBV2 12 TGTACCAGCAAGCGGGAGGACGATGGCTACACCTTC CTSKREDDGYTF
TRBJ1-2 few - TRBV12-3/TRBV12-4 12 TGTGCCAGCAGTGGGTCCTCCTATGGCTACACCTTC CASSGSSYGYTF
TRBJ2-1 - - TRBV7-2 12 TGTGCCAGCAGCTTAACGGGACTTGAGCAGTTCTTC CASSLTGLEQFF
TRBJ2-5 few - TRBV9 14 TGTGCCAGCAGCGTAGGGATAGACCAAGAGACCCAGTACTTC CASSVGIDQETQYF
TRBJ2-4 - - TRBV6-1 13 TGTGCCAGCAGCGTAGGGACTGAAAACATTCAGTACTTC CASSVGTENIQYF
TRBJ1-3 - - TRBV7-2 15 TGTGCCAGCAGCCCCACAGGGACCATTGGAAACACCATATATTTT CASSPTGTIGNTIYF
TRBJ2-1 - - TRBV6-2/TRBV6-3 15 TGTGCCAGCAGTTACAGGTTGCAAGGGCCGCGGGGGCAGTTCTTC CASSYRLQGPRGQFF
TRBJ2-7 - TRBD1 TRBV6-1 15 TGTGCCAGCAGTGCCACAGGGGCATTGGTGGACGAGCAGTACTTC CASSATGALVDEQYF
TRBJ2-7 - TRBD1 TRBV2 15 TGTGCCAGCAGCCGCAACGGACAGGGAATGAGCGAGCAGTACTTC CASSRNGQGMSEQYF
TRBJ1-2 once TRBD1 TRBV7-9 17 TGTGCCAGCAGCAATATCGGGACAGGGTTTTCCATCTATGGCTACACCTTC CASSNIGTGFSIYGYTF
TRBJ1-6 few - TRBV30 13 TGTGCCTGGAACAGAGGGGGGCTAAAACCCCTCCACTTT CAWNRGGLKPLHF
TRBJ2-7 - - TRBV12-3/TRBV12-4 12 TGTGCCAGCATGCAGGGATCGTCCGAGCAGTACTTC CASMQGSSEQYF
TRBJ1-5 - - TRBV10-3 15 TGTGCCATCAGTGAGTCGGGGAGGGAGTATCAGCCCCAGCATTTT CAISESGREYQPQHF
TRBJ2-3 few TRBD1 TRBV4-2 13 TGTGCCAGCAGCCAAGGGTTGACAGGGCCCGAGTATTTT CASSQGLTGPEYF
TRBJ2-2 once TRBD2 TRBV12-3/TRBV12-4 15 TGTGCCAGCAGCCGAGCGGGGCATCCCTCCGGGGAGCTGTTTTTT CASSRAGHPSGELFF
TRBJ2-4 - TRBD2 TRBV10-3 13 TGTGCCACCTGGGTGGGGGGGTCGTTTGAGCAGTACTTC CATWVGGSFEQYF
TRBJ2-7 - TRBD1 TRBV2 13 TGTGCCAGCAGGGACAGGGGGTCCGCCGAGCAGTACTTC CASRDRGSAEQYF
TRBJ2-2 few TRBD1 TRBV7-2 15 TGTGCCAGCAGCGGACAGGGGATGGTATCCGGGGAGCTGTTTTTT CASSGQGMVSGELFF
TRBJ1-5 - - TRBV10-3 14 TGTGCCATCAGGAAGAACGGGGACGGTCAGCCCCAGCATTTT CAIRKNGDGQPQHF
TRBJ1-5 - - TRBV5-1 15 TGCGCCAGCAGCCCGCTGGGGGGACGGGATCAGCCCCAGCATTTT CASSPLGGRDQPQHF
TRBJ1-2 - - TRBV10-3 13 TGTGCCATCAGTGAGTCTTTTCAGCTCGGCTACACCTTC CAISESFQLGYTF
TRBJ2-5 few - TRBV6-6 14 TGTGCCAGCAGAGACATATACCTGGAAGAGACCCAGTACTTC CASRDIYLEETQYF
TRBJ2-7 few - TRBV7-2 13 TGTGCCAGCAGCTTAGTGGAGGGAAGGGAGCAGTACTTC CASSLVEGREQYF
TRBJ2-7 few - TRBV7-2 13 TGTGCCAGCAGCTTAATGGGTGATGGCGAGCAGTACTTC CASSLMGDGEQYF
TRBJ1-2 many - TRBV7-2 12 TGTGCCAGCAGCTCAGGGAACTATGGCTACACCTTC CASSSGNYGYTF
TRBJ1-2 - - TRBV9 15 TGTGCCAGCAGCGGCCAGGACAAAGGGCCTTATGGCTACACCTTC CASSGQDKGPYGYTF
TRBJ2-3 - - TRBV20-1 15 TGCAGTGCTAGAAGAGGGACGTTCAGCACAGATACGCAGTATTTT CSARRGTFSTDTQYF
TRBJ1-2 medium-sized - TRBV7-3 15 TGTGCCAGCAGCCTACAAACAGGGAGCCGTTATGGCTACACCTTC CASSLQTGSRYGYTF
TRBJ2-7 - TRBD2 TRBV5-7 18 TGTGCCAGCAGCTCGGGGACTAGCGGGGGGTACAACTCCTACGAGCAGTACTTC CASSSGTSGGYNSYEQYF
TRBJ2-3 - - TRBV2 15 TGTGCCAGCACCCCGCAGGTATGGAGCACAGATACGCAGTATTTT CASTPQVWSTDTQYF
TRBJ2-5 - - TRBV12-3/TRBV12-4 13 TGTGCCAGCAGTCCCGACCTTCTGGAGACCCAGTACTTC CASSPDLLETQYF
TRBJ2-5 - - TRBV7-2 15 TGTGCCAGCGGGACCTATGTGAACTCTAGGGAGACCCAGTACTTC CASGTYVNSRETQYF
TRBJ2-3 - TRBD2 TRBV7-2 16 TGTGCCAGCAGCTTAGCGACTAGCGGGGGCGGGGATACGCAGTATTTT CASSLATSGGGDTQYF
TRBJ1-4 few - TRBV4-3 16 TGCGCCAGCAGCCGCCAGCCCACGGCAGGAAATGAAAAACTGTTTTTT CASSRQPTAGNEKLFF
TRBJ1-1 - - TRBV27 14 TGTGCCAGCAGTTTACAGGGGAGGTTCACTGAAGCTTTCTTT CASSLQGRFTEAFF
TRBJ2-1 - TRBD2 TRBV6-2/TRBV6-3 13 TGTGCCAGCGGTTCCGGGGGGTACAATGAGCAGTTCTTC CASGSGGYNEQFF
TRBJ2-3 - - TRBV15 16 TGTGCCACCAGCAGAGATGAGGGGGGGTGGAAAAGTACGCAGTATTTT CATSRDEGGWKSTQYF
TRBJ1-1 - - TRBV5-1 14 TGCGCCAGCAGCACGACAAAGGAGAACACTGAAGCTTTCTTT CASSTTKENTEAFF